This T cell receptor beta chain was observed in a study of blood T cell repertoires in COVID-19. For the study at large: The analysed material was cDNA or gDNA that came from T cells, B-cell-depleted T cells, or PBMCs.

Trimming removed 5 bases from V and 1 base from J, with 11 bases in between. This CDR3 has 14 residues. The V gene's germline CDR1 is MNHEY and CDR2 SMNVEV (reference sequence). Only in-frame clones appear in the TCRdb table, and some are missing; sequencing was by immunoSEQ multiplex PCR. This table has 14,000 or so clones, around 89% appearing once. The sample consisted of peripheral blood. This receptor was identified in a man aged 45 to 65 with active COVID-19. The chain carries TRBV27 and TRBJ2-5, with TRBD2 as a possible D gene (6 bases). CDR3 nucleotide sequence: TGTGCCAGCAGTGAGGGACTCCCCCAAGAGACCCAGTACTTC. The encoded protein is CASSEGLPQETQYF.